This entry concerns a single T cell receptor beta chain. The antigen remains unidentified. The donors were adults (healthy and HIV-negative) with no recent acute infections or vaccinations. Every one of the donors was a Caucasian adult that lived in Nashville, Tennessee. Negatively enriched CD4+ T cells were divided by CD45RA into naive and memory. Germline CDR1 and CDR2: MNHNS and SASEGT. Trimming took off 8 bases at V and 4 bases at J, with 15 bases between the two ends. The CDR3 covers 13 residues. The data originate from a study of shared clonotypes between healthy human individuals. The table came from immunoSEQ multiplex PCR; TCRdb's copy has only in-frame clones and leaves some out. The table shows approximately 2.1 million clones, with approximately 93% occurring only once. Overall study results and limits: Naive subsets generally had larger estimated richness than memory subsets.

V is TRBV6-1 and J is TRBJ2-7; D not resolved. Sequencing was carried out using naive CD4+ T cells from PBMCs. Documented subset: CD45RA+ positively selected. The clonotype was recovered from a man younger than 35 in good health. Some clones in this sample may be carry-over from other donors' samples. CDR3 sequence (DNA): TGTGCCAGCGTCGCCTTGGCCGGTTACGAGCAGTACTTC. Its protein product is CASVALAGYEQYF.